Below, 30 T cell receptor beta chains from the same sample are listed, as sequenced in a study of PD-L1 blockade in urothelial cancer. The method was immunoSEQ multiplex PCR; TCRdb's version includes in-frame clones alone and lacks a portion of them. The sample consists of about 35,000 clones, roughly 82% of them appearing once. Time point meaning: pretreatment peripheral blood. The sequencing here drew on PBMCs, taken around atezolizumab (anti-PD-L1) treatment. The source of these receptors is a man in his 60s with urothelial cancer.

The chain links TRBV27 to TRBJ2-2; 7 nucleotides agree with TRBD1. Germline values: CDR1 MNHEY, CDR2 SMNVEV (reference sequence). The J segment lost 8 bases and the V segment lost 4 bases, leaving 10 bases of the junction unmatched. This CDR3 has 15 amino acids. This CDR3 reads CASSSGTEILGELFF. Here the CDR3 DNA reads TGTGCCAGCAGTTCGGGGACAGAGATTTTGGGGGAGCTGTTTTTT.

This clone was found once. The chain carries TRBV6-1 and TRBJ1-3; 7 bases are shared with TRBD1. Per the germline V gene, CDR1 is MNHNS and CDR2 is SASEGT. V trimming: 4 bases; J trimming: 0 bases; junction bases outside the gene matches: 9. This CDR3 is built from 17 residues. The CDR3: CASSAPTGTYSGNTIYF. In nucleotides, the CDR3 is TGTGCCAGCAGTGCCCCGACAGGGACATACTCTGGAAACACCATATATTTT.

The gene calls are TRBV4-2 and TRBJ2-5; D is perhaps TRBD2 (5 bases). Looked up from germline, CDR1 is LGHNA and CDR2 is YNFKEQ. The CDR3 extends over 16 amino acids. The V end lost 0 bases, the J end lost 4 bases, and 15 bases lay between the germline ends. The CDR3 region has the DNA TGTGCCAGCAGCCAAGAGATAGCGACGACGCTAGAGACCCAGTACTTC. Translation gives CASSQEIATTLETQYF.

The CDR3 protein is CASSSLRTGGYTF. CDR3 DNA: TGTGCCAGCAGCTCGCTCAGGACTGGCGGCTACACCTTC. This rearrangement joins TRBV5-4 to TRBJ1-2; no clear D gene. Trimming left V 3 bases short and J 8 bases short, with 14 bases between. The CDR3 totals 13 residues. Per the germline V gene, CDR1 is SGHNT and CDR2 is YYREEE (reference sequence). Looking up the rest from reference TRBV5-4 and TRBJ1-2 gives the full variable domain: ETGVTQSPTHLIKTRGQQVTLRCSSQSGHNTVSWYQQALGQGPQFIFQYYREEENGRGNFPPRFSGLQFPNYSSELNVNALELDDSALYLCASSSLRTGGYTFGSGTRLTVV.

This clone came up a few times. The chain employs TRBV15 and TRBJ2-7; D is unresolved. V lost 1 base, J lost 1 base, and 11 bases lay in between. Germline V lookup: CDR1 LNHNV, CDR2 YYDKDF (reference sequence). The length of the CDR3 is 15 residues. CDR3 sequence: CATSRGGTESYEQYF. CDR3 DNA: TGTGCCACCAGCAGAGGTGGCACGGAGTCCTACGAGCAGTACTTC.

This chain uses TRBV7-9 with TRBJ2-7; TRBD1 matches 10 bases. V lost 5 bases, J lost 2 bases, and 6 bases stayed unmatched. Germline CDR1 and CDR2: SEHNR and FQNEAQ (reference sequence). This CDR3 is built from 15 residues. The CDR3 here is CASSSRDRGAYEQYF. As DNA, the CDR3 is TGTGCCAGCAGCAGCCGGGACAGGGGAGCCTACGAGCAGTACTTC.

The V gene is TRBV19, the J gene TRBJ2-1; D uncertain. The CDR3 is 12 residues long. V was shortened by 5 bases and J by 7 bases, with 9 bases between the two germline ends. CDR1 is LNHDA, CDR2 SQIVND, per germline (reference sequence). The CDR3 DNA reads as TGTGCCAGTAGTTCAACGGTGAATGAGCAGTTCTTC. Its protein product is CASSSTVNEQFF.

This clone was detected a few times. The V gene is TRBV11-2, the J gene TRBJ2-1; no clear D. Germline V lookup: CDR1 SGHAT, CDR2 FQNNGV. This CDR3 has 14 amino acids. V lost 1 base and J 0 bases, leaving 4 bases between the germline ends. The CDR3 sequence: CASSLGSSYNEQFF. CDR3 bases: TGTGCCAGCAGCTTAGGTAGCTCCTACAATGAGCAGTTCTTC.

This rearrangement joins TRBV5-8 to TRBJ1-2, with TRBD1 identical over 9 bases. Germline V gene data show CDR1 as SGHTS and CDR2 as YDEGEE. The CDR3 loop spans 14 amino acids. With V trimmed by 5 bases and J by 5 bases, 7 bases remained unmatched. DNA of the CDR3: TGTGCCAGCAGAGGACAGGGGCCCCTTTATGGCTACACCTTC. Translating it yields CASRGQGPLYGYTF.

V is TRBV30 and J is TRBJ1-4; D unclear. Per the germline V gene, CDR1 is GTSNPN and CDR2 is SVGIG (reference sequence). V was clipped by 0 bases and J by 9 bases, with 14 bases between them. The CDR3 has 14 residues. The CDR3 reads CAWSVGGGGKKLFF. Written as DNA, the CDR3 is TGTGCCTGGAGTGTAGGAGGCGGAGGTAAAAAACTGTTTTTT.

The V gene is TRBV10-3, the J gene TRBJ2-7; a possible D gene is TRBD1 (5 bases). V dropped 5 bases and J dropped 5 bases, with 19 bases sitting between them. This CDR3 spans 15 amino acids. The germline V gene has CDR1 ENHRY and CDR2 SYGVKD. DNA of the CDR3: TGTGCCATCAGTCGATCAAACCAGGGTCCCGACGAGCAGTACTTC. Amino acids: CAISRSNQGPDEQYF.

V usage is TRBV6-1 and J usage is TRBJ1-2, with TRBD1 as a possible D gene (6 bases). The germline gives CDR1 MNHNS, CDR2 SASEGT. The CDR3 consists of 15 residues. Trimming stripped 2 bases from V and 4 bases from J, with 14 bases between. Here the CDR3 reads CASSESLLQGYGYTF. In DNA, the CDR3 is TGTGCCAGCAGTGAATCCCTACTACAGGGCTATGGCTACACCTTC.

The chain employs TRBV2 and TRBJ2-5; D is ambiguous. Germline V gene lookup returns CDR1 SNHLY and CDR2 FYNNEI. CDR3 size: 12 residues. Deletions cut 7 bases from V and 5 bases from J, with 11 bases between. CDR3 region: CASTILRETQYF. CDR3 DNA sequence: TGTGCCAGCACGATACTGCGGGAGACCCAGTACTTC.

CDR3 in DNA: TGTGCCAGTAGGGACTTACAGGGGCTTAATGGCTACACCTTC. Its translation: CASRDLQGLNGYTF. V is TRBV19 and J is TRBJ1-2, with 7 bases aligning to TRBD1. Germline V gives CDR1 LNHDA, CDR2 SQIVND (reference sequence). After removal of 6 bases from V and 6 bases from J, the junction contained 10 bases not matched to a gene. This CDR3 comprises 14 residues.

The chain joins TRBV6-1 to TRBJ1-6, with D possibly matching TRBD1 (6 bases). The CDR3 runs to 18 residues. Germline V gives CDR1 MNHNS, CDR2 SASEGT. V dropped 1 base and J dropped 4 bases, with 17 bases sitting between them. This CDR3 is CASSEEEQGSNYNSPLHF. CDR3 nucleotides: TGTGCCAGCAGTGAAGAGGAGCAGGGGTCGAATTATAATTCACCCCTCCACTTT.

The rearrangement joins TRBV6-1 to TRBJ2-7; 7 bases are a match to TRBD1. This CDR3 spans 14 amino acids. J lost 3 bases, V lost 6 bases, and 8 bases had no gene match. Germline-derived CDR1 and CDR2 are MNHNS and SASEGT. The CDR3 loop reads CASRVERDSYEQYF. The CDR3 coding sequence is TGTGCCAGCAGAGTCGAAAGGGACAGCTACGAGCAGTACTTC.

J is TRBJ2-5 and V is TRBV5-4; D not certain. The length of the CDR3 is 13 residues. The V gene's germline CDR1 is SGHNT and CDR2 YYREEE (reference sequence). Between the trimmed V and J ends, which lost 0 bases and 5 bases, there was a span of 8 bases. The CDR3 DNA follows: TGTGCCAGCAGCTTGGACCCGCGGGAGACCCAGTACTTC. Its protein is CASSLDPRETQYF.

V is TRBV27 and J is TRBJ2-1; TRBD1 agrees at 9 bases. J was trimmed by 6 bases and V by 9 bases; bases with no gene match: 9. CDR1 and CDR2 from the germline V gene are MNHEY and SMNVEV (reference sequence). The CDR3 runs to 14 residues. DNA for the CDR3: TGTGCCAGTTTCCGGGACAGGGTCGCCAATGAGCAGTTCTTC. Its translation: CASFRDRVANEQFF.

This clone was found once. The gene calls are TRBV6-1 and TRBJ2-7, with D tentatively TRBD1 (6 bases). The CDR3 totals 15 residues. Germline V CDR1 and CDR2: MNHNS, SASEGT. V shed 6 bases and J shed 1 base, with 16 bases lying between them. CDR3 coding DNA: TGTGCCAGCAGGGTAGAACAGGGCGGGTCCTACGAGCAGTACTTC. It translates to CASRVEQGGSYEQYF.

A single count supports this clone. This chain joins TRBV30 and TRBJ1-2, with 9 positions matching TRBD1. The CDR3 loop spans 15 amino acids. Losses at the gene ends were 2 bases for V and 8 bases for J; bases not matched to a gene: 12. CDR1 and CDR2 from the germline V gene are GTSNPN and SVGIG (reference sequence). CDR3 DNA: TGTGCCTGGAGTCACACCGGGACAGGGCTGAGCGGCTACACCTTC. Its protein is CAWSHTGTGLSGYTF.

The chain uses TRBV5-3 and TRBJ2-7; 9 nucleotides match TRBD1. TRBV5-3 is annotated as an ORF whose role is uncertain. This CDR3 has 14 residues. With 4 bases clipped from V and 4 bases from J, the junction kept 6 bases outside the gene matches. DNA of the CDR3: TGTGCCAGAAGCCGGGAACAGGGGGCGTACGAGCAGTACTTC. Protein sequence: CARSREQGAYEQYF.

This clone was seen a handful of times. This chain joins TRBV19 and TRBJ1-6; 9 bases are shared with TRBD1. The germline V gene encodes CDR1 LNHDA and CDR2 SQIVND (reference sequence). This CDR3 has 16 residues. Germline trimming cut 5 bases from V and 10 bases from J; bases unmatched to any gene: 12. This CDR3 reads CASSARGQGFDSPLHF. The CDR3 nucleotides read TGTGCCAGTAGTGCCCGGGGACAGGGTTTTGACTCACCCCTCCACTTT.

This chain uses TRBV7-8 with TRBJ1-2, with 7 bases fitting TRBD1. This CDR3 contains 13 residues. Per the germline V gene, CDR1 is SGHVS and CDR2 is FQNEAQ. V was clipped by 0 bases and J by 6 bases; unmatched bases: 1. This chain's CDR3 is CASSLATGNGYTF. The CDR3 DNA follows: TGTGCCAGCAGCTTAGCGACAGGGAATGGCTACACCTTC. Complete variable domain (other parts from reference TRBV7-8 and TRBJ1-2): GAGVSQSPRYKVAKRGQDVALRCDPISGHVSLFWYQQALGQGPEFLTYFQNEAQLDKSGLPSDRFFAERPEGSVSTLKIQRTQQEDSAVYLCASSLATGNGYTFGSGTRLTVV.

The chain combines TRBV6-1 with TRBJ2-1; 8 bases agree with TRBD1. Germline assignment: CDR1 MNHNS and CDR2 SASEGT. The CDR3 sequence is 15 residues long. V was clipped by 4 bases and J by 9 bases; unmatched bases: 11. CDR3 sequence (DNA): TGTGCCAGCAGTGCCACCCGACAGGGGATGGTTGAGCAGTTCTTC. Amino acids: CASSATRQGMVEQFF.

This clone was found once. The chain recombines TRBV6-1 with TRBJ1-5, with D possibly being TRBD1 (5 bases). This CDR3 has 16 amino acids. Germline loops: CDR1 MNHNS, CDR2 SASEGT. Trimming stripped 0 bases from V and 1 base from J, with 10 bases between. CDR3 protein: CASSEAPGGSNQPQHF. The CDR3 nucleotides read TGTGCCAGCAGTGAAGCGCCGGGGGGGAGCAATCAGCCCCAGCATTTT.

The rearrangement joins TRBV5-6 to TRBJ1-6, with D possibly matching TRBD1 (5 bases). Looked up from germline, CDR1 is SGHDT and CDR2 is YYEEEE. The ends were cut back, 4 bases at V and 6 bases at J, with 11 bases in the middle. The CDR3 has 14 residues. The chain's CDR3 is CASSPSRVNSPLHF. CDR3 nucleotides: TGTGCCAGCAGCCCATCCAGGGTTAATTCACCCCTCCACTTT. The full variable domain, with the rest looked up from reference TRBV5-6 and TRBJ1-6, is DAGVTQSPTHLIKTRGQQVTLRCSPKSGHDTVSWYQQALGQGPQFIFQYYEEEERQRGNFPDRFSGHQFPNYSSELNVNALLLGDSALYLCASSPSRVNSPLHFGNGTRLTVT.

This chain uses TRBV28 with TRBJ2-5; TRBD2 matches at 12 bases. Per germline, CDR1 MDHEN and CDR2 SYDVKM. V was pared by 5 bases and J by 9 bases, with 10 bases of the junction left unmatched. CDR3 length: 15 residues. In DNA form, the CDR3 reads TGTGCCAGCAGTCCCCCGGGACTAGCGGGCAGGGCCCAGTACTTC. It is translated as CASSPPGLAGRAQYF.

CDR3 protein: CAWTGVSTEAFF. In DNA, the CDR3 is TGTGCCTGGACAGGGGTGTCCACTGAAGCTTTCTTT. The chain couples TRBV30 to TRBJ1-1; weak D call: TRBD1 (6 bases). Trimming left V 4 bases short and J 4 bases short, with 10 bases between. This CDR3 region has 12 residues. CDR1 and CDR2 from the germline V gene are GTSNPN and SVGIG (reference sequence).

This chain links TRBV15 with TRBJ1-1; TRBD1 matches at 8 bases. This CDR3 region has 17 residues. In germline, CDR1 is LNHNV, CDR2 YYDKDF (reference sequence). Trimming took 2 bases from V and 0 from J; bases not matched to a gene: 8. The CDR3 loop reads CATSRSGTGGMNTEAFF. The CDR3 DNA reads as TGTGCCACCAGCAGATCGGGGACAGGCGGGATGAACACTGAAGCTTTCTTT. The entire variable domain, with the rest obtained from reference TRBV15 and TRBJ1-1, is as follows: DAMVIQNPRYQVTQFGKPVTLSCSQTLNHNVMYWYQQKSSQAPKLLFHYYDKDFNNEADTPDNFQSRRPNTSFCFLDIRSPGLGDTAMYLCATSRSGTGGMNTEAFFGQGTRLTVV.

The chain joins TRBV19 to TRBJ1-4, with TRBD1 matching over 8 bases. Germline V gives CDR1 LNHDA, CDR2 SQIVND (reference sequence). Trimming removed 4 bases from V and 6 bases from J; junction bases left unmatched: 10. The CDR3 runs 16 residues. In DNA, the CDR3 is TGTGCCAGTAGTACACTCAGGGGGCGCGAGGATGAAAAACTGTTTTTT. Amino acid sequence: CASSTLRGREDEKLFF. Full variable domain (outside the CDR3, taken from reference TRBV19 and TRBJ1-4): DGGITQSPKYLFRKEGQNVTLSCEQNLNHDAMYWYRQDPGQGLRLIYYSQIVNDFQKGDIAEGYSVSREKKESFPLTVTSAQKNPTAFYLCASSTLRGREDEKLFFGSGTQLSVL.